This TCR beta chain derives from a study of T cell repertoires in cytomegalovirus infection. Background on the study: Recently identified HLA-C-restricted CMV epitopes and well-studied HLA-B-restricted CMV epitopes were used by the study. Matching HLA type, along with CMV infection, was indicated by public TCR beta signatures.

For this clonotype: Its target is unknown.

Via MiXCR, TCRdb re-called the reads, giving one row per CDR3 protein. The table has 400,000 to 600,000 distinct CDR3 sequences, 40% to 50% seen once. General study points: Dominating the ex vivo response were HLA-C-restricted CMV-specific TCR beta clonotypes.

This CDR3 is built from 13 residues. The J segment lost 6 bases and the V segment lost 8 bases, leaving 6 bases of the junction unmatched. Germline lookup yields CDR1 MNHEY and CDR2 SVGAGI. The chain is built from TRBV6-5 and TRBJ2-2, with TRBD2 identical over 7 bases. The sample here was cultured PBMCs, taken from culture after CMV antigen stimulation. This TCR came from a human donor in good health (CMV status not recorded). Some clones in this sample may be carry-over from other donors' samples. The CDR3, as DNA: TGTGCCAGCGGGAGGGCCAACGCCGGGGAGCTGTTTTTT. As protein: CASGRANAGELFF.